This T cell receptor (beta chain) was observed in a study of blood T cell repertoires in COVID-19. Study in general: Sites in the United States, Italy and Spain provided acute and convalescent COVID-19 samples. From T cells, B-cell-depleted T cells, or PBMCs came the material, which was cDNA or gDNA.

TCRdb's copy holds only in-frame clones and misses some; the assay was immunoSEQ multiplex PCR. The sample has around 200,000 clones, roughly four fifths seen once. This CDR3 contains 14 residues. The germline CDR1 and CDR2 sequences are MNHNS and SASEGT. Trimming took off 2 bases at V and 11 bases at J, with 18 bases between the two ends. The TCR was taken from a woman aged 45-65 years with acute or convalescent COVID-19. Sequenced sample: peripheral blood. The V and J genes are TRBV6-1 and TRBJ1-1; a weak D match, TRBD1 (5 bases). CDR3 coding DNA: TGTGCCAGCAGTGAATCGGGGACCCCGGGGGTGGCTTTCTTT. Residues: CASSESGTPGVAFF.